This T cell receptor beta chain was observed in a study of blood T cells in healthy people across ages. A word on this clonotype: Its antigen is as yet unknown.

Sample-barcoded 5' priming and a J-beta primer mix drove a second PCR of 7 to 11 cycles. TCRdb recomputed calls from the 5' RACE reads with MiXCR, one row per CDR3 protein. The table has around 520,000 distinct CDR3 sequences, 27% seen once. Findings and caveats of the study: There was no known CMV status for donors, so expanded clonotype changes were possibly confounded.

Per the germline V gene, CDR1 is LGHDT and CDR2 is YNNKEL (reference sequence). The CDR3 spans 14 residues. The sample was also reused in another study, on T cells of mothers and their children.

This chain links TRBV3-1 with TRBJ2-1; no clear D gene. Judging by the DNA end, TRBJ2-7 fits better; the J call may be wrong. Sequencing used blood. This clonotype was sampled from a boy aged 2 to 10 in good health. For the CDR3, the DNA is TGTGCCAGCAGCCAAGACGGCAGAAGCTACGAGCAGTACTTC. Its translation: CASSQDGRSYEQYF.